These 29 T cell receptor beta chains were sequenced from one sample in a study of CD8+CD57+ T cells in acquired aplastic anemia. Researchers used genomic DNA as the template to profile TCR beta VDJ and CDR3. MiXCR was run by TCRdb on the reads, yielding one entry per CDR3 protein. The sample contains about 190,000 distinct CDR3 sequences, around three fifths of which appear only once. The specimen was sorted CD4+, CD8+, or CD8+CD57+ T cells (not recorded which) from PBMCs. The receptors originated from a human donor with severe aplastic anemia or a healthy control (not recorded which).

This clonotype was picked up a small number of times. This chain connects TRBV5-4 to TRBJ2-5; D may match TRBD1 or TRBD2 (6 bases each). Germline CDR1 reads SGHNT; CDR2 reads YYREEE (reference sequence). The germline V and J ends were trimmed by 4 bases and 0 bases, with 19 bases remaining between them. This CDR3 spans 17 amino acids. CDR3 in amino acids: CASSPGLGGRDQETQYF. The CDR3 DNA reads TGTGCCAGCAGCCCCGGGCTCGGGGGCCGTGACCAAGAGACCCAGTACTTC.

This clonotype was observed many times. The genes are TRBV4-1 and TRBJ1-6, with 9 bases matching TRBD1. The junction had 4 bases not matched to a gene; V was cut back by 0 bases and J by 7 bases. This CDR3 has 16 amino acids. The germline V gene encodes CDR1 MGHRA and CDR2 YSYEKL. The CDR3 region is CASSQEEGTGNSPLHF. CDR3 coding DNA: TGCGCCAGCAGCCAAGAGGAAGGGACAGGGAATTCACCCCTCCACTTT.

Notes on this clonotype: Compared with germline, one end of the junction differs, possibly owing to a read error. The V gene is TRBV7-2, the J gene TRBJ2-7; possible D gene TRBD2, 6 bases. CDR1 and CDR2 (germline): SGHTA, FQGNSA. CDR3 size: 14 residues. The CDR3 nucleotides read TGTGCCAGCACCTCATACACTATAGCGGAGGAGCAGTGCTTC. It translates to CASTSYTIAEEQCF.

This clonotype was detected many times. The gene calls are TRBV5-4 and TRBJ1-1; TRBD1 matches at 7 bases. The germline gives CDR1 SGHNT, CDR2 YYREEE (reference sequence). With 0 bases clipped from V and 0 bases from J, the junction kept 2 bases outside the gene matches. This CDR3 region has 15 residues. The CDR3 here is CASSLGTGLNTEAFF. Here the CDR3 DNA reads TGTGCCAGCAGCTTGGGGACAGGCCTGAACACTGAAGCTTTCTTT. The variable domain in full, with the rest retrieved from reference TRBV5-4 and TRBJ1-1, is ETGVTQSPTHLIKTRGQQVTLRCSSQSGHNTVSWYQQALGQGPQFIFQYYREEENGRGNFPPRFSGLQFPNYSSELNVNALELDDSALYLCASSLGTGLNTEAFFGQGTRLTVV.

The rearrangement uses TRBV29-1 and TRBJ2-7; a possible D gene is TRBD2 (6 bases). This CDR3 region has 17 residues. V gave up 1 base and J gave up 2 bases, with 21 bases separating them. Germline V gene data show CDR1 as SQVTM and CDR2 as ANQGSEA. The CDR3 here is CSVEGGSQDPGAYEQYF. The CDR3 bases are TGCAGCGTTGAAGGTGGCAGCCAAGACCCGGGGGCCTACGAGCAGTACTTC.

The V and J genes are TRBV19 and TRBJ2-7, with TRBD1 matching over 8 bases. V lost 4 bases to trimming and J lost 3 bases; unmatched junction nucleotides: 5. Germline values: CDR1 LNHDA, CDR2 SQIVND (reference sequence). This CDR3 region has 14 residues. The CDR3 coding sequence is TGTGCCAGTAGTAAGGGACAGGTGAGCTACGAGCAGTACTTC. Protein: CASSKGQVSYEQYF.

The CDR3 reads CAKSYGEQFF. The CDR3, as DNA: TGTGCCAAGTCGTACGGTGAGCAGTTCTTC. The rearrangement joins TRBV15 to TRBJ2-1; D remains unclear. The CDR3 runs to 10 residues. CDR1 LNHNV and CDR2 YYDKDF come from the germline V gene (reference sequence). Trimming pared 10 bases from V and 9 bases from J, leaving 10 bases between.

The V call is TRBV5-5, the J call TRBJ2-7; D gene ambiguous. V was cut by 3 bases and J by 5 bases, with 9 bases left in between. The CDR3 spans 12 residues. Per the germline V gene, CDR1 is SGHKS and CDR2 is YYEKEE (reference sequence). CDR3: CASSYITDEQYF. For the CDR3, the DNA is TGTGCCAGCAGCTACATTACCGACGAGCAGTACTTC.

The rearrangement links TRBV7-6 to TRBJ2-6, with TRBD2 as a possible D gene (5 bases). V lost 5 bases and J 2 bases, leaving 16 bases between the germline ends. CDR1 and CDR2 (germline): SGHVS, FNYEAQ. The CDR3 runs 17 residues. CDR3 in DNA: TGTGCCAGCAGCAACAAACAACTCGGGGCTGGGGCCAACGTCCTGACTTTC. This codes for CASSNKQLGAGANVLTF. The full variable domain, in which reference TRBV7-6 and TRBJ2-6 provide the parts outside the CDR3, is GAGVSQSPRYKVTKRGQDVALRCDPISGHVSLYWYRQALGQGPEFLTYFNYEAQQDKSGLPNDRFSAERPEGSISTLTIQRTEQRDSAMYRCASSNKQLGAGANVLTFGAGSRLTVL.

V is TRBV5-8 and J is TRBJ2-1, with D uncertain. Trimming cost V 4 bases and J 6 bases, with 11 bases left between them. CDR1 SGHTS and CDR2 YDEGEE come from the germline V gene. The CDR3 covers 13 residues. The CDR3 loop reads CASSIGMANEQFF. The CDR3 DNA reads as TGTGCCAGCAGCATCGGAATGGCCAATGAGCAGTTCTTC.

The chain links TRBV7-9 to TRBJ2-1, with D perhaps TRBD2 (7 bases). CDR1 SEHNR and CDR2 FQNEAQ come from the germline V gene (reference sequence). V lost 3 bases, J lost 2 bases, and 11 bases lay in between. The CDR3 runs to 15 residues. The CDR3 DNA reads as TGTGCCAGCAGCTTGGGGGGGGGCACCTACAATGAGCAGTTCTTC. It yields the protein CASSLGGGTYNEQFF.

J is TRBJ1-2 and V is TRBV29-1, with 10 bases fitting TRBD1. From germline, CDR1 is SQVTM and CDR2 ANQGSEA. With 6 bases clipped from V and 6 bases from J, the junction kept 13 bases outside the gene matches. This CDR3 comprises 15 residues. The CDR3 loop reads CSVRDRGPVWHGYTF. The CDR3 coding sequence is TGCAGCGTAAGGGACAGGGGCCCGGTTTGGCATGGCTACACCTTC.

This clonotype has at least ten counts. The rearrangement joins TRBV11-2 to TRBJ2-1; TRBD2 matches at 7 bases. CDR3 length equals 12 residues. Trimming took 5 bases from V and 13 from J; bases not matched to a gene: 8. Germline CDR1 is SGHAT and CDR2 is FQNNGV. In DNA form, the CDR3 reads TGTGCCAGCAGCACCCTGGGAGGGGCCCAGTTCTTC. Its translation is CASSTLGGAQFF.

The J gene is TRBJ2-3, the V gene TRBV10-3; TRBD2 matches 12 bases. Trimming took 2 bases from V and 6 from J; bases not matched to a gene: 6. The CDR3 has 16 residues. Germline loops: CDR1 ENHRY, CDR2 SYGVKD. The CDR3 nucleotides are TGTGCCATCAGTGAGGTGGCTAGCGGGGGGGCCGATACGCAGTATTTT. It translates to CAISEVASGGADTQYF.

This rearrangement joins TRBV29-1 to TRBJ1-2, with a tentative D call TRBD1 (5 bases). The CDR3 consists of 14 residues. Trimming removed 7 bases at V and 6 bases at J, with 21 bases between. Looked up from germline, CDR1 is SQVTM and CDR2 is ANQGSEA. CDR3 DNA sequence: TGCAGCGGGTCCGGGACGGCGGAAAGCAATGGCTACACCTTC. Its translation is CSGSGTAESNGYTF.

To note about this clonotype: This CDR3 is missing its conserved last phenylalanine or tryptophan, likely due to a read error. The chain joins TRBV7-8 to TRBJ2-2; weak D call: TRBD2 (5 bases). Looked up from germline, CDR1 is SGHVS and CDR2 is FQNEAQ. The V end lost 6 bases, the J end lost 2 bases, and 13 bases lay between the germline ends. The CDR3 is 15 amino acids. CDR3 coding DNA: TGTGCCAGCAGAATAGGGCGGGTTAACACCGGGGAGCTGTTTTGT. Amino acids: CASRIGRVNTGELFC.

This rearrangement joins TRBV2 to TRBJ2-3; 8 bases fit TRBD1. Germline V gene lookup returns CDR1 SNHLY and CDR2 FYNNEI. J was trimmed by 0 bases and V by 6 bases; bases with no gene match: 5. This CDR3 spans 15 amino acids. The CDR3 DNA reads as TGTGCCAGCAGCCGACAGGGGTACAGCACAGATACGCAGTATTTT. This translates into CASSRQGYSTDTQYF.

The chain recombines TRBV9 with TRBJ2-5, with TRBD1 matching over 8 bases. The V segment lost 3 bases and the J segment 5 bases; nucleotides outside the gene matches: 9. The CDR3 extends over 15 amino acids. Per the germline V gene, CDR1 is SGDLS and CDR2 is YYNGEE. The chain's CDR3 is CASSGDRGLGETQYF. The CDR3 DNA sequence: TGTGCCAGCAGCGGAGACAGGGGCTTAGGGGAGACCCAGTACTTC.

This clonotype was recorded many times. This sequence joins TRBV7-9 and TRBJ2-1; TRBD2 matches 7 bases. Germline V lookup: CDR1 SEHNR, CDR2 FQNEAQ (reference sequence). There are 14 residues in the CDR3. V was pared by 5 bases and J by 4 bases, with 5 bases of the junction left unmatched. The CDR3 DNA is TGTGCCAGCAGCGCTGGGGGGGGTTACAATGAGCAGTTCTTC. Its protein product is CASSAGGGYNEQFF.

About this clonotype: At one end the junction does not follow the germline gene, possibly because of a read error. This chain links TRBV10-3 with TRBJ1-1; D not resolved. The CDR3 loop spans 12 amino acids. CDR1 and CDR2 from the germline V gene are ENHRY and SYGVKD. The CDR3 DNA follows: TGTGCCATCAGTCTATCAGTCACTGAAGCTTCCTTT. It translates to CAISLSVTEASF.

The V call is TRBV7-9, the J call TRBJ1-1, with unresolved D. The germline V gene encodes CDR1 SEHNR and CDR2 FQNEAQ (reference sequence). Between the trimmed V and J ends, which lost 5 bases and 1 base, there was a span of 14 bases. The CDR3 extends over 15 amino acids. CDR3 DNA: TGTGCCAGCAGCATCTCGGACGGAAGGAACACTGAAGCTTTCTTT. Its protein product is CASSISDGRNTEAFF.

The chain joins TRBV10-3 to TRBJ2-7; 8 bases fit TRBD2. The J segment lost 5 bases and the V segment lost 3 bases, leaving 12 bases of the junction unmatched. CDR3 length: 16 amino acids. Germline CDR1 ENHRY, CDR2 SYGVKD. DNA of the CDR3: TGTGCCATCAGTGAATCCCCCCGGGAGGGCGGGAACGAGCAGTACTTC. Encoded protein: CAISESPREGGNEQYF.

Ten or more counts support this clonotype. CDR3: CASSPGTGGNQPQHF. For the CDR3, the DNA is TGTGCCAGCAGCCCCGGGACAGGGGGCAATCAGCCCCAGCATTTT. The V and J genes are TRBV3-1 and TRBJ1-5, with 10 bases identical to TRBD1. J lost 2 bases, V lost 4 bases, and 2 bases had no gene match. The V gene's germline CDR1 is LGHDT and CDR2 YNNKEL (reference sequence). CDR3 size: 15 residues.

Comment on this clonotype: Since a much larger clone is just one base distant, this may be a read error. The chain combines TRBV6-6 with TRBJ2-3, with 12 bases identical to TRBD2. The CDR3 runs 15 residues. Looked up from germline, CDR1 is MNHNY and CDR2 is SVGAGI (reference sequence). CDR3 loop: CTSSWATSGGDTQYF. CDR3 DNA sequence: TGTACCAGCAGTTGGGCGACTAGCGGGGGAGATACGCAGTATTTT.

This chain links TRBV3-1 with TRBJ2-7; the D gene could be TRBD1 or TRBD2 (5 bases each). Germline V gives CDR1 LGHDT, CDR2 YNNKEL (reference sequence). CDR3 length: 15 residues. V was clipped by 4 bases and J by 4 bases, with 17 bases between them. For the CDR3, the DNA is TGTGCCAGCAGCCGGTCCGGGACGAAAGGGTACGAGCAGTACTTC. Encoded protein: CASSRSGTKGYEQYF.

The CDR3 DNA sequence: TGTGCCAGCAGCCAAGGTAGCGGGGCTTACAATGAGCAGTTCTTC. It specifies CASSQGSGAYNEQFF. The chain is built from TRBV7-3 and TRBJ2-1; 8 nucleotides line up with TRBD2. The J segment lost 4 bases and the V segment lost 5 bases, leaving 7 bases of the junction unmatched. The germline V gene encodes CDR1 SGHTA and CDR2 FQGTGA. The CDR3 is made up of 15 amino acids.

This sequence joins TRBV30 and TRBJ2-3; the D is unclear. Germline assignment: CDR1 GTSNPN and CDR2 SVGIG (reference sequence). This CDR3 region has 15 residues. The germline V and J ends were trimmed by 5 bases and 1 base, with 16 bases remaining between them. The CDR3 DNA follows: TGTGCCTGGGAGGCGTTTCATGAAGGCACAGATACGCAGTATTTT. This translates into CAWEAFHEGTDTQYF. The full variable domain, in which reference TRBV30 and TRBJ2-3 provide the parts outside the CDR3, is SQTIHQWPATLVQPVGSPLSLECTVEGTSNPNLYWYRQAAGRGLQLLFYSVGIGQISSEVPQNLSASRPQDRQFILSSKKLLLSDSGFYLCAWEAFHEGTDTQYFGPGTRLTVL.

The table lists this clonotype with a few counts. The chain joins TRBV24-1 to TRBJ2-2; D remains unclear. V gave up 4 bases and J gave up 4 bases, with 12 bases separating them. CDR3 size: 15 residues. Germline V gene sequence: CDR1 KGHDR, CDR2 SFDVKD. DNA for the CDR3: TGTGCCACCAGTGACACCTGGCAGACCACCGGGGAGCTGTTTTTT. It specifies CATSDTWQTTGELFF.

To note about this clonotype: This may stem from a read error, because a much larger clone lies one nucleotide away. The chain couples TRBV7-3 to TRBJ2-7, with D perhaps matching TRBD1 or TRBD2 (5 bases each). Germline CDR1 is SGHTA and CDR2 is FQGTGA. The CDR3 has 15 residues. The CDR3 region has the DNA TGCGCCAGCAGCCAAGTAGAGGGGTCCCCCTACGAGCGGTACTTC. Translating gives CASSQVEGSPYERYF.